This T cell receptor beta chain was identified during a study of blood T cells in healthy people across ages. This CDR3 contains 14 residues. Germline lookup yields CDR1 SGHDN and CDR2 FVKESK. Trimming cost V 3 bases and J 3 bases; bases outside gene matches: 4. In its sample, this clonotype was seen once. With a J-beta primer mix and a sample-barcoded 5' primer, a second PCR ran about 6 to 11 cycles. TCRdb reanalysed the 5' RACE reads using MiXCR and keeps one entry per CDR3 protein. Of roughly 860,000 distinct CDR3 sequences listed, 62% are singletons. The receptor comes from a man younger than 40 in good health. Input material: blood. The rearrangement uses TRBV14 and TRBJ2-7, with 8 bases fitting TRBD1. The CDR3 DNA is TGTGCCAGCAGCCACGGACAGGGACACTACGAGCAGTACTTC. Protein sequence: CASSHGQGHYEQYF.